The source of this T cell receptor (beta chain) is a study of blood T cell repertoires in COVID-19. Study overall: Spain, Italy and the United States supplied samples that represented acute and convalescent COVID-19. The cDNA or gDNA used as material had been derived from T cells, B-cell-depleted T cells, or PBMCs.

This CDR3 is built from 16 residues. Germline assignment: CDR1 SGDLS and CDR2 YYNGEE. Losses at the gene ends were 5 bases for V and 0 bases for J; bases not matched to a gene: 4. This clone was seen only once. Source study methods: Amplification with reference gene primers provided the estimates of nucleated cell counts. TCRdb's table, derived via immunoSEQ multiplex PCR, lists solely in-frame clones and lacks some. The V and J calls and clone size come from that table; D and trimming were worked out from the DNA. The sample consists of 85,000 to 120,000 clones, 70% to 85% of them appearing once. Source material: peripheral blood. This sequence joins TRBV9 and TRBJ2-6, with 8 bases that match TRBD1. The clonotype comes from a man aged 55 to 70 with active or convalescent COVID-19. CDR3 sequence: CASRGTGSSGANVLTF. The CDR3 coding sequence is TGTGCCAGCAGAGGGACAGGCAGCTCTGGGGCCAACGTCCTGACTTTC.